This section outlines one TCR beta chain sequence together with its context. Trimming at V came to 6 bases and at J to 2 bases, leaving 18 bases not matched to a gene. Per the germline V gene, CDR1 is SEHNR and CDR2 is FQNEAQ (reference sequence). The CDR3 extends over 19 amino acids. As processed by the authors: Counts of nucleated cells, estimated from reference gene primer amplification, were obtained. The method was immunoSEQ multiplex PCR; TCRdb's version includes in-frame clones alone and lacks a portion of them. The V and J calls and the clone size are those of that table, but D and trimming were determined from the DNA. The sample comprises about 170,000 clones, 80% to 90% of which are singletons, and roughly 2% rests with the top ten. This entry belongs to a study of blood T cell repertoires in COVID-19.

This chain joins TRBV7-9 and TRBJ2-2, with 7 bases fitting TRBD1. The source is a woman aged 80 or over with acute or convalescent COVID-19. Sequenced: peripheral blood. CDR3 sequence reads: CASSPFGTAAHANTGELFF. In DNA, the CDR3 is TGTGCCAGCAGTCCATTCGGGACAGCAGCACACGCAAACACCGGGGAGCTGTTTTTT.